Listed below are T cell receptor beta chains from one sample, sequenced in a study of blood T cell repertoires in COVID-19. The assay was immunoSEQ multiplex PCR, and TCRdb's table has in-frame clones only and misses some. Of 74,000 or so clones listed, 80% to 90% are singletons. Sequencing was performed on peripheral blood. All receptors come from a man aged 50 to 60 with acute or convalescent COVID-19. Both conserved end residues are part of each CDR3.

v_gene: TRBV3-1/TRBV3-2
j_gene: TRBJ1-5
CDR3aa: CASSQTEGGNQPQHF

v_gene: TRBV7-2
j_gene: TRBJ1-2
CDR3aa: CASSLEGGLGYTF

v_gene: TRBV24-1
j_gene: TRBJ2-5
CDR3aa: CATSSEQGKKTQYF

v_gene: TRBV2
j_gene: TRBJ2-2
CDR3aa: CASSRGLANTGELFF

v_gene: TRBV28
j_gene: TRBJ2-5
CDR3aa: CASSSIANYKAETQYF

v_gene: TRBV19
j_gene: TRBJ2-1
CDR3aa: CASSIPQSTSGIEQFF

v_gene: TRBV9
j_gene: TRBJ1-1
CDR3aa: CASSVIEGGEAFF

v_gene: TRBV7-2
j_gene: TRBJ2-2
CDR3aa: CASSPLAGPGELFF

v_gene: TRBV11-3
j_gene: TRBJ1-2
CDR3aa: CASSFGTGDYGYTF

v_gene: TRBV5-5
j_gene: TRBJ2-3
CDR3aa: CASSLEGGTDTQYF

v_gene: TRBV21-1
j_gene: TRBJ1-2
CDR3aa: CASTRNRENYGYTF

v_gene: TRBV5-1
j_gene: TRBJ2-3
CDR3aa: CASSRGSSGSGTDTQYF

v_gene: TRBV28
j_gene: TRBJ1-6
CDR3aa: CASSLSGQGESPLHF

v_gene: TRBV28
j_gene: TRBJ2-7
CDR3aa: CASSPYSGKNSYEQYF

v_gene: TRBV11-3
j_gene: TRBJ2-2
CDR3aa: CASSSLTGPYTGELFF

v_gene: TRBV7-2
j_gene: TRBJ1-6
CDR3aa: CASLLGTLNDSPLHF

v_gene: TRBV6-2/TRBV6-3
j_gene: TRBJ2-7
CDR3aa: CASSYSSGGYYEQYF

v_gene: TRBV6-6
j_gene: TRBJ1-2
CDR3aa: CASSFDRDYGYTF

v_gene: TRBV30
j_gene: TRBJ1-4
CDR3aa: CAWNEGANEKLFF

v_gene: TRBV11-1
j_gene: TRBJ2-7
CDR3aa: CASNRGQGAIDEQYF

v_gene: TRBV7-2
j_gene: TRBJ1-1
CDR3aa: CASSHPPGRTEAFF

v_gene: TRBV6-5
j_gene: TRBJ2-5
CDR3aa: CASSPSGLTQYF

v_gene: TRBV11-2
j_gene: TRBJ2-7
CDR3aa: CASSVRDRVSVEQYF

v_gene: TRBV9
j_gene: TRBJ2-2
CDR3aa: CASSVYRGNTGELFF

v_gene: TRBV4-1
j_gene: TRBJ2-3
CDR3aa: CASSLGLAGGDTQYF

v_gene: TRBV27
j_gene: TRBJ1-2
CDR3aa: CASSFTGGDNYGYTF

v_gene: TRBV21-1
j_gene: TRBJ1-1
CDR3aa: CAITTGAFF

v_gene: TRBV4-3
j_gene: TRBJ2-2
CDR3aa: CASSPDRGNTGELFF

v_gene: TRBV3-1/TRBV3-2
j_gene: TRBJ1-2
CDR3aa: CASSQRYATRFLQFSGYTF

v_gene: TRBV6-5
j_gene: TRBJ2-7
CDR3aa: CASSSAGYYGQYF

v_gene: TRBV4-3
j_gene: TRBJ1-1
CDR3aa: CASSQAKGGTAFF

v_gene: TRBV7-2
j_gene: TRBJ1-5
CDR3aa: CASSPSGASNQPQHF

v_gene: TRBV4-1
j_gene: TRBJ2-6
CDR3aa: CASSLRGALAGVDGANVLTF

v_gene: TRBV9
j_gene: TRBJ2-5
CDR3aa: CASSPDRQETQYF

v_gene: TRBV3-1/TRBV3-2
j_gene: TRBJ2-1
CDR3aa: CASSQAFYGSYNEQFF

v_gene: TRBV7-2
j_gene: TRBJ2-5
CDR3aa: CASSRTSVPRETQYF

v_gene: TRBV15
j_gene: TRBJ2-1
CDR3aa: CATSRRTGGNEQFF